These 7 T cell receptor beta chains came from one sample sequenced in a study of blood T cell repertoires in COVID-19 (dated by TCRdb to the early 2020s). Libraries were prepared through the immunoSEQ multiplex PCR assay. Entries here come from immuneACCESS through TCRdb and include only in-frame sequences with V and J called. Some clones fail to appear in such tables; in the studies checked, an unresolved V gene covers under half of the shortfall, and the cause of the remainder is unknown. The sample table lists some 350,000 clones, approximately 89% of them with a count of one. Less than 3.5% of the sample rests with the top ten. Sequencing was done on a sample of peripheral blood. These TCRs come from a woman aged 18-30 years who had recovered from COVID-19.

The rearrangement uses TRBV6-2 or TRBV6-3 and TRBJ2-1; D gene unclear. The V gene's germline CDR1 is MNHEY and CDR2 SVGEGT. The CDR3 runs 13 residues. V was trimmed by 2 bases and J by 5 bases, leaving 7 bases between them. CDR3 region: CASSYRLDNEQFF. In DNA, the CDR3 is TGTGCCAGCAGTTACCGGCTAGACAATGAGCAGTTCTTC.

The V and J genes are TRBV15 and TRBJ2-7, with 10 bases matching TRBD2. Per germline, CDR1 LNHNV and CDR2 YYDKDF (reference sequence). Germline trimming cut 1 base from V and 0 bases from J; bases unmatched to any gene: 3. This CDR3 spans 16 amino acids. CDR3 sequence reads: CATSRVRLAGSYEQYV. Here the CDR3 DNA reads TGTGCCACCAGCAGAGTACGACTAGCGGGCTCCTACGAGCAGTACGTC.

For this clone: The same CDR3 also results from other DNA sequences found in this sample. The rearrangement links TRBV11-3 to TRBJ2-2; TRBD2 aligns across 9 bases. The CDR3 length is 15 residues. Germline CDR1 reads SGHNT; CDR2 reads YENEEA. V shed 1 base, J shed 5 bases, and the junction held 2 bases outside the gene matches. DNA for the CDR3: TGTGCCAGCAGCTTAGCAGCGGGAGGTACCGGGGAGCTGTTTTTT. Protein sequence: CASSLAAGGTGELFF.

The chain uses TRBV5-1 and TRBJ2-3; 11 positions match TRBD2. Germline V gene sequence: CDR1 SGHRS, CDR2 YFSETQ. The CDR3 length is 15 residues. The V gene end was trimmed by 4 bases and the J gene end by 4 bases; junction bases not matched to a gene: 5. In DNA, the CDR3 is TGCGCCAGCAGCAAACTAGCGGGAGAGGCAGATACGCAGTATTTT. Encoded protein: CASSKLAGEADTQYF. The full variable domain, completed using reference TRBV5-1 and TRBJ2-3, is KAGVTQTPRYLIKTRGQQVTLSCSPISGHRSVSWYQQTPGQGLQFLFEYFSETQRNKGNFPGRFSGRQFSNSRSEMNVSTLELGDSALYLCASSKLAGEADTQYFGPGTRLTVL.

The V and J genes are TRBV6-5 and TRBJ2-7; perhaps TRBD1 as D (6 bases). Trimming stripped 5 bases from V and 3 bases from J, with 11 bases between. Germline V lookup: CDR1 MNHEY, CDR2 SVGAGI. CDR3 length: 13 amino acids. In nucleotides, the CDR3 is TGTGCCAGCAGTCGGCGAGGGGGCTACGAGCAGTACGTC. Translating it yields CASSRRGGYEQYV.

V is TRBV19 and J is TRBJ1-5; no clear D gene. From germline, CDR1 is LNHDA and CDR2 SQIVND (reference sequence). CDR3 length: 14 amino acids. V was trimmed by 6 bases and J by 7 bases, leaving 16 bases between them. DNA for the CDR3: TGTGCCAGTAGGAATCCGTCCTTTAGCCAGCCCCAGCATTTT. It translates to CASRNPSFSQPQHF.

The chain combines TRBV6-5 with TRBJ2-2; 7 nucleotides line up with TRBD2. Germline trimming cut 3 bases from V and 1 base from J; bases unmatched to any gene: 2. The CDR3 is 15 amino acids. The germline CDR1 and CDR2 sequences are MNHEY and SVGAGI. CDR3 sequence (DNA): TGTGCCAGCAGTTATGCGGGAGAGAACACCGGGGAGCTGTTTTTT. Translating gives CASSYAGENTGELFF.